This T cell receptor beta chain was retrieved from a study of shared clonotypes between healthy human individuals. Overall study results and limits: Read depth was anticipated to influence clonotype sharing among donors. Memory subsets had estimated richness that was generally smaller than that of naive subsets.

In this sample, this clone turned up once. Its specificity is unknown. TCRdb's table, derived via immunoSEQ multiplex PCR, lists solely in-frame clones and lacks some. The table lists over a million clones, roughly 96% of them singletons. The germline gives CDR1 MNHNY, CDR2 SVGAGI (reference sequence). The CDR3 extends over 13 amino acids. V was shortened by 2 bases and J by 6 bases, with 8 bases between the two germline ends. The V gene is TRBV6-6, the J gene TRBJ2-1; TRBD2 is a possible D gene (5 bases). Sequenced input: naive CD4+ T cells sorted from blood. The subset here: CD45RA+ positively selected. The origin of this receptor is a man between 25 and 39 years old in good health. The CDR3 loop is CASSYAGFNEQFF. CDR3 sequence (DNA): TGTGCCAGCAGTTACGCGGGCTTCAATGAGCAGTTCTTC.